Below, 25 T cell receptor beta chains from the same sample are listed, as sequenced in a study of blood T cell repertoires in COVID-19. Sequencing used immunoSEQ multiplex PCR; TCRdb keeps in-frame clones, though not all of them. This sample yields around 80,000 clones, of which roughly 87% are seen a single time; around 12% belongs to the top ten. The sample was peripheral blood. Source of these receptors: a man of 80 years or more with acute or convalescent COVID-19.

A few counts support this clone. The chain's CDR3 is CASSVGRDYEQYF. CDR3 in DNA: TGTGCCAGCAGCGTGGGCAGGGACTACGAGCAGTACTTC. J is TRBJ2-7 and V is TRBV9; D is perhaps TRBD1 (5 bases). The CDR3 has 13 residues. Per the germline V gene, CDR1 is SGDLS and CDR2 is YYNGEE. Trimming cost V 2 bases and J 3 bases, with 9 bases left between them.

The rearrangement links TRBV6-5 to TRBJ1-6, with D unclear. Trimming cost V 4 bases and J 9 bases, with 19 bases left between them. CDR1 is MNHEY, CDR2 SVGAGI, per germline. The CDR3 spans 16 residues. DNA of the CDR3: TGTGCCAGCAGTTCCCTTAACCTCCGCAGTGGTTCACCCCTCCACTTT. Residues: CASSSLNLRSGSPLHF.

The chain joins TRBV18 to TRBJ1-1, with no clear D. Germline V gene sequence: CDR1 KGHSH, CDR2 LQKENI. V was pared by 3 bases and J by 8 bases, with 10 bases between. The CDR3 length is 12 residues. The CDR3 DNA is TGTGCCAGCTCACCGAGGCGGGGAGAAGCTTTCTTT. It translates to CASSPRRGEAFF.

The chain couples TRBV19 to TRBJ2-1, with D possibly matching TRBD1 (5 bases). With 1 base removed from V and 10 bases from J, the gap between germline ends came to 14 bases. The germline V gene encodes CDR1 LNHDA and CDR2 SQIVND (reference sequence). This CDR3 is 14 amino acids long. The CDR3 protein is CASSIAGANPEQFF. The CDR3 DNA reads TGTGCCAGTAGTATAGCTGGGGCGAATCCGGAGCAGTTCTTC.

The V call is TRBV5-1, the J call TRBJ1-1; D unclear. Trimming removed 0 bases at V and 1 base at J, with 7 bases between. This CDR3 has 14 amino acids. The germline gives CDR1 SGHRS, CDR2 YFSETQ. The CDR3 DNA reads TGCGCCAGCAGCTTGGCCTACGGGAACACTGAAGCTTTCTTT. Translated: CASSLAYGNTEAFF.

The chain is built from TRBV3-1 (or the pseudogene TRBV3-2) and TRBJ1-2, with D possibly TRBD1 on 6 matching bases. Germline CDR1 is LGHDT and CDR2 is YNNKEL (reference sequence). V was shortened by 4 bases and J by 3 bases, with 9 bases between the two germline ends. This CDR3 spans 13 amino acids. The CDR3 DNA reads as TGTGCCAGCAGCCCACAGGGAGACTATGGCTACACCTTC. It specifies CASSPQGDYGYTF.

This clone was detected many times. The rearrangement uses TRBV4-1 and TRBJ1-2, with 11 bases that match TRBD1. CDR1 and CDR2 from the germline V gene are MGHRA and YSYEKL. V shed 4 bases, J shed 8 bases, and the junction held 12 bases outside the gene matches. There are 16 residues in the CDR3. Written as DNA, the CDR3 is TGCGCCAGCAGCCCCAATCACCGGGACAGGGGGTTCGGCTACACCTTC. Protein: CASSPNHRDRGFGYTF.

This chain uses TRBV27 with TRBJ1-1; 7 bases map to TRBD1. Germline CDR1 is MNHEY and CDR2 is SMNVEV (reference sequence). V gave up 2 bases and J gave up 5 bases; unmatched junction bases: 5. The CDR3 is made up of 14 amino acids. CDR3 in amino acids: CASSLRGPWTEAFF. CDR3 bases: TGTGCCAGCAGTTTAAGGGGGCCGTGGACTGAAGCTTTCTTT.

This chain uses TRBV4-1 with TRBJ2-2; D not resolved. This CDR3 contains 16 residues. V lost 0 bases, J lost 5 bases, and 13 bases lay in between. Germline V gene lookup returns CDR1 MGHRA and CDR2 YSYEKL. The chain's CDR3 is CASSQDRLGRTGELFF. CDR3 bases: TGCGCCAGCAGCCAAGATCGGCTAGGAAGAACCGGGGAGCTGTTTTTT.

The CDR3 loop reads CASSRRPGQGFGNTEAFF. In DNA, the CDR3 is TGTGCCAGCAGCCGAAGGCCGGGACAGGGCTTCGGCAACACTGAAGCTTTCTTT. J is TRBJ1-1 and V is TRBV14; TRBD1 agrees at 9 bases. This CDR3 is 18 amino acids long. The germline gives CDR1 SGHDN, CDR2 FVKESK. The junction had 14 bases not matched to a gene; V was cut back by 4 bases and J by 2 bases.

The chain has TRBV6-6 and TRBJ1-1, with D possibly being TRBD1 (5 bases). V was cut by 0 bases and J by 4 bases, with 15 bases left in between. The CDR3 totals 16 residues. The germline CDR1 and CDR2 sequences are MNHNY and SVGAGI (reference sequence). Here the CDR3 DNA reads TGTGCCAGCAGTTACTCGGGCCAGGGTGGTAGCACTGAAGCTTTCTTT. Its protein product is CASSYSGQGGSTEAFF.

This sequence joins TRBV5-1 and TRBJ1-2; 7 bases align to TRBD1. Germline trimming cut 3 bases from V and 3 bases from J; bases unmatched to any gene: 2. The CDR3 is 13 residues long. Germline V gene data show CDR1 as SGHRS and CDR2 as YFSETQ. The DNA of the CDR3 is TGCGCCAGCAGCTCCACAGGGGACTATGGCTACACCTTC. Translation gives CASSSTGDYGYTF.

The chain is built from TRBV6-5 and TRBJ1-5, with unresolved D. Trimming stripped 6 bases from V and 0 bases from J, with 9 bases between. Germline CDR1 MNHEY, CDR2 SVGAGI. The CDR3 is 14 amino acids. Written as DNA, the CDR3 is TGTGCCAGCAGACGACATAATAGCAATCAGCCCCAGCATTTT. This encodes CASRRHNSNQPQHF.

CDR3 in amino acids: CASSPPGQGYGYTF. DNA for the CDR3: TGTGCCAGCAGCCCACCGGGACAGGGCTATGGCTACACCTTC. J is TRBJ1-2 and V is TRBV14; 9 nucleotides match TRBD1. The germline V gene encodes CDR1 SGHDN and CDR2 FVKESK. The ends lost 4 bases at V and 4 bases at J; junction bases unmatched: 4. The CDR3 covers 14 residues.

The rearrangement joins TRBV5-1 to TRBJ2-5, with 10 bases that match TRBD2. CDR3 length equals 17 residues. Germline trimming cut 4 bases from V and 5 bases from J; bases unmatched to any gene: 14. The V gene's germline CDR1 is SGHRS and CDR2 YFSETQ. The CDR3 region is CASSKSSSSGGRETQYF. DNA of the CDR3: TGCGCCAGCAGCAAATCATCCTCTAGCGGGGGAAGGGAGACCCAGTACTTC.

J is TRBJ1-4 and V is TRBV5-1, with TRBD1 identical over 7 bases. With V trimmed by 4 bases and J by 6 bases, 6 bases remained unmatched. From germline, CDR1 is SGHRS and CDR2 YFSETQ. This CDR3 is 14 amino acids long. The CDR3 is CASSTGTDYEKLFF. In nucleotides, the CDR3 is TGCGCCAGCAGCACCGGGACAGATTATGAAAAACTGTTTTTT.

This clone has more than one count but fewer than ten. The gene calls are TRBV11-2 and TRBJ2-3, with 11 bases that match TRBD2. Losses at the gene ends were 0 bases for V and 2 bases for J; bases not matched to a gene: 7. The CDR3 is made up of 18 amino acids. From germline, CDR1 is SGHAT and CDR2 FQNNGV. This CDR3 is CASSLESRTSGFTDTQYF. In DNA, the CDR3 is TGTGCCAGCAGCTTAGAGAGTAGGACTAGCGGGTTCACAGATACGCAGTATTTT.

This chain joins TRBV10-3 and TRBJ2-7; 11 bases match TRBD2. Germline loops: CDR1 ENHRY, CDR2 SYGVKD. This CDR3 is 17 amino acids long. Trimming cost V 4 bases and J 7 bases; bases outside gene matches: 15. In DNA form, the CDR3 reads TGTGCCATCAGTGTAGGGACTAGCGGTCCCGCCTCGGGAGAGCAGTACTTC. Amino acids: CAISVGTSGPASGEQYF.

The chain carries TRBV27 and TRBJ1-5; D is perhaps TRBD1 (6 bases). Germline V gene data show CDR1 as MNHEY and CDR2 as SMNVEV (reference sequence). The CDR3 covers 15 residues. The V and J ends lost 0 bases and 4 bases respectively, with 10 bases between them. The CDR3 protein is CASSLSDRLNQPQHF. The DNA for the CDR3 is TGTGCCAGCAGTTTATCGGACAGACTTAATCAGCCCCAGCATTTT.

This clone has just one count. This rearrangement joins TRBV19 to TRBJ2-3; 14 bases map to TRBD2. Germline loops: CDR1 LNHDA, CDR2 SQIVND (reference sequence). The CDR3 contains 18 residues. The V segment lost 3 bases and the J segment 0 bases; nucleotides outside the gene matches: 5. CDR3 nucleotide sequence: TGTGCCAGTAGTATTTTCGGGACTAGCGGGGGAAGCACAGATACGCAGTATTTT. It is translated as CASSIFGTSGGSTDTQYF.

This clone was counted once. J is TRBJ1-1 and V is TRBV6-5; TRBD1 aligns across 7 bases. Germline CDR1 and CDR2: MNHEY and SVGAGI. Trimming cost V 6 bases and J 0 bases; bases outside gene matches: 7. The CDR3 spans 15 residues. The chain's CDR3 is CASSRLGQMNTEAFF. DNA for the CDR3: TGTGCCAGCAGCCGCCTGGGACAGATGAACACTGAAGCTTTCTTT.

This chain connects TRBV7-8 to TRBJ1-5; TRBD1 matches at 7 bases. Trimming removed 2 bases from V and 2 bases from J; junction bases left unmatched: 9. The CDR3 length is 17 residues. The germline V gene has CDR1 SGHVS and CDR2 FQNEAQ. CDR3 region: CASSLRVTGQGNQPQHF. CDR3 nucleotides: TGTGCCAGCAGCTTAAGGGTGACAGGGCAGGGCAATCAGCCCCAGCATTTT. The entire variable domain, with the rest obtained from reference TRBV7-8 and TRBJ1-5, is as follows: GAGVSQSPRYKVAKRGQDVALRCDPISGHVSLFWYQQALGQGPEFLTYFQNEAQLDKSGLPSDRFFAERPEGSVSTLKIQRTQQEDSAVYLCASSLRVTGQGNQPQHFGDGTRLSIL.

The chain carries TRBV2 and TRBJ2-3; 9 bases align to TRBD1. Per the germline V gene, CDR1 is SNHLY and CDR2 is FYNNEI. Unmatched junction bases numbered 17, after V lost 4 bases and J lost 15 bases. There are 15 residues in the CDR3. CDR3 in DNA: TGTGCCAGCAGTGGAATGGGGTCGGGGGACAGGGAAGTATATTTT. It codes for CASSGMGSGDREVYF.

The rearrangement joins TRBV6-5 to TRBJ1-3; the D gene is possibly TRBD1 (5 bases). The V and J ends lost 2 bases and 9 bases respectively, with 17 bases between them. The germline gives CDR1 MNHEY, CDR2 SVGAGI. The CDR3 length is 15 residues. The CDR3 DNA sequence: TGTGCCAGCAGTTACCAGGATACAGGAAGGGGCACCATATATTTT. It encodes CASSYQDTGRGTIYF.

In DNA, the CDR3 is TGTGCCAGCAGTGCCTATCGACTAGCGGGGGGGCCCGATACGCAGTATTTT. This sequence encodes CASSAYRLAGGPDTQYF. The chain carries TRBV25-1 and TRBJ2-3; TRBD2 agrees at 14 bases. Trimming took 4 bases from V and 6 from J; bases not matched to a gene: 9. Germline-derived CDR1 and CDR2 are MGHDK and SYGVNS. The CDR3 contains 17 residues.